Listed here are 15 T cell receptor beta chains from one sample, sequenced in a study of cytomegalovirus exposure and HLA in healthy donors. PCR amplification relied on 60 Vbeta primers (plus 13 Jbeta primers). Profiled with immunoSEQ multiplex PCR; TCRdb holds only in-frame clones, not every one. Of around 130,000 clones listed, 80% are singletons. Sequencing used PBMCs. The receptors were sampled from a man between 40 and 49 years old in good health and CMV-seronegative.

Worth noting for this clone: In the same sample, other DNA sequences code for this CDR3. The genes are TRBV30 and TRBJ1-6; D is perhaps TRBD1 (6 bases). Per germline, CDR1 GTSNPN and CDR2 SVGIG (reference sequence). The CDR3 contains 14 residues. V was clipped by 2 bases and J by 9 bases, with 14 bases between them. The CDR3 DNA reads TGTGCCTGGAGTCAGGCTGGGGGCCGTTCACCCCTCCACTTT. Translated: CAWSQAGGRSPLHF.

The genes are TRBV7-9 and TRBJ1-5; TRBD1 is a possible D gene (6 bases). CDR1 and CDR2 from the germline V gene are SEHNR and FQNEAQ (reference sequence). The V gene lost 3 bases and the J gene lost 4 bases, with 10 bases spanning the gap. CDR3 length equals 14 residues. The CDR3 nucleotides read TGTGCCAGCAGCTTGGGGGCAGATAATCAGCCCCAGCATTTT. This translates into CASSLGADNQPQHF.

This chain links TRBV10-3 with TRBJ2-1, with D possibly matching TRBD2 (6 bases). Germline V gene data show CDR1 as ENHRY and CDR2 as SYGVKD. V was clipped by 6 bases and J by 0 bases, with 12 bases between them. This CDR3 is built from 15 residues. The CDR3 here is CAISPDGSSYNEQFF. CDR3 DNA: TGTGCCATCAGCCCGGACGGGAGCTCCTACAATGAGCAGTTCTTC.

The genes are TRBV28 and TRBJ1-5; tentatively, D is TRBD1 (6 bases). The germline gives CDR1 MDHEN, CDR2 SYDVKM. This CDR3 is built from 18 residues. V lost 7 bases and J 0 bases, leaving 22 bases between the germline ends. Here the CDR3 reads CASTPQGVGSYSNQPQHF. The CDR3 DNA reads TGTGCCAGCACTCCACAGGGAGTAGGGTCCTATAGCAATCAGCCCCAGCATTTT.

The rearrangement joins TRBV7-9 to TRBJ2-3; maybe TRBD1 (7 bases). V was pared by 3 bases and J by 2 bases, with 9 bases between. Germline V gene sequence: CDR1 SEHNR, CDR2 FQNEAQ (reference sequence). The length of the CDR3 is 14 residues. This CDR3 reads CASSLEGATDTQYF. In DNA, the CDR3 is TGTGCCAGCAGCTTGGAGGGGGCCACAGATACGCAGTATTTT. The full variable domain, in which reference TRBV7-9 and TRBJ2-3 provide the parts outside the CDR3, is DTGVSQNPRHKITKRGQNVTFRCDPISEHNRLYWYRQTLGQGPEFLTYFQNEAQLEKSRLLSDRFSAERPKGSFSTLEIQRTEQGDSAMYLCASSLEGATDTQYFGPGTRLTVL.

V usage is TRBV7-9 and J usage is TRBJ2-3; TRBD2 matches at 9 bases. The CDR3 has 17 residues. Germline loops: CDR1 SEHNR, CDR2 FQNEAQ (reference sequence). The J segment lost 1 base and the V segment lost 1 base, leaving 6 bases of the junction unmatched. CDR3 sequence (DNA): TGTGCCAGCAGCTTAGGTAGCGGGGGCGCGGGCACAGATACGCAGTATTTT. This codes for CASSLGSGGAGTDTQYF. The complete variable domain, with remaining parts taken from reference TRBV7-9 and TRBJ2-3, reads DTGVSQNPRHKITKRGQNVTFRCDPISEHNRLYWYRQTLGQGPEFLTYFQNEAQLEKSRLLSDRFSAERPKGSFSTLEIQRTEQGDSAMYLCASSLGSGGAGTDTQYFGPGTRLTVL.

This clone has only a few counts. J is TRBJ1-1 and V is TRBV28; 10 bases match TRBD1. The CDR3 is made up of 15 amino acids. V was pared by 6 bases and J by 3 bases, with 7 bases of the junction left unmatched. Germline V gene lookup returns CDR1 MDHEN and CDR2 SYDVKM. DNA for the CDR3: TGTGCCAGCAGGGCGTCGACAGGGGGCTACACTGAAGCTTTCTTT. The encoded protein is CASRASTGGYTEAFF.

CDR3 nucleotide sequence: TGCGCCAGCAGCTTGTCAGGGGACACTGAAGCTTTCTTT. This translates into CASSLSGDTEAFF. The chain is built from TRBV5-1 and TRBJ1-1; a possible D gene is TRBD1 (6 bases). Deletions cut 1 base from V and 3 bases from J, with 7 bases between. CDR1 is SGHRS, CDR2 YFSETQ, per germline. The CDR3 contains 13 residues.

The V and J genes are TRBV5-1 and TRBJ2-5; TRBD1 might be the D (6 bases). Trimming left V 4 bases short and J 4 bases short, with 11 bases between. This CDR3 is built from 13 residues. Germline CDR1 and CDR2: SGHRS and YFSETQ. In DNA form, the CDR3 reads TGCGCCAGCAGCCAGTCAGGGGTAGAGACCCAGTACTTC. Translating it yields CASSQSGVETQYF.

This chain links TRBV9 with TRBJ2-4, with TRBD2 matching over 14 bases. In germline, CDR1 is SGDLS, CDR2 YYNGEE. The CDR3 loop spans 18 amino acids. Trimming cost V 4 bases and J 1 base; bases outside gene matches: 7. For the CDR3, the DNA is TGTGCCAGCAGCCCCCGACTAGCGGGAGGGGGGGCCAAAAACATTCAGTACTTC. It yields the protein CASSPRLAGGGAKNIQYF.

This CDR3 reads CASSSAGDTIYF. The CDR3 bases are TGTGCCAGCAGCAGCGCTGGCGACACCATATATTTT. This chain joins TRBV28 and TRBJ1-3, with D unclear. The V end lost 6 bases, the J end lost 8 bases, and 11 bases lay between the germline ends. Per germline, CDR1 MDHEN and CDR2 SYDVKM. There are 12 residues in the CDR3.

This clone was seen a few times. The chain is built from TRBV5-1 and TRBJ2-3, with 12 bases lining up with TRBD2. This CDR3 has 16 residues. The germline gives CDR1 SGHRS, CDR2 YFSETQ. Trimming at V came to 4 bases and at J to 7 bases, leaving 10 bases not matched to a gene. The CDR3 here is CASSPISSGRAHTQYF. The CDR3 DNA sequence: TGCGCCAGCAGCCCAATTTCTAGCGGGAGGGCTCATACGCAGTATTTT.

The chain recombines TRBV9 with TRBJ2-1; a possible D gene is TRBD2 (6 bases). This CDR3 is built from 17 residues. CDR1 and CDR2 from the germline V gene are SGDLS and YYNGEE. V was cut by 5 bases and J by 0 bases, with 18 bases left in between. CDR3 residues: CASSRASGTFSYNEQFF. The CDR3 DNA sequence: TGTGCCAGCAGTCGAGCCTCCGGGACTTTCTCCTACAATGAGCAGTTCTTC.

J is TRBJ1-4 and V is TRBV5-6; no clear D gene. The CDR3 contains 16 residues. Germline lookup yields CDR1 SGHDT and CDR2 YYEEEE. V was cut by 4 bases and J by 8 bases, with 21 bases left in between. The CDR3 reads CASSALPPRGDEKLFF. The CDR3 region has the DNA TGTGCCAGCAGCGCACTACCTCCCAGAGGAGACGAAAAACTGTTTTTT.

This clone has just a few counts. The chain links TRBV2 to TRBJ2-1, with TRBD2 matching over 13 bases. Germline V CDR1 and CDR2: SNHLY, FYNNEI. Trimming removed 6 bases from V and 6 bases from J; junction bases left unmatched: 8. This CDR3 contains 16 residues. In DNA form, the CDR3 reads TGTGCCAGCAGGCGACTAGCGGGGGGCCAACCCAATGAGCAGTTCTTC. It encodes CASRRLAGGQPNEQFF.